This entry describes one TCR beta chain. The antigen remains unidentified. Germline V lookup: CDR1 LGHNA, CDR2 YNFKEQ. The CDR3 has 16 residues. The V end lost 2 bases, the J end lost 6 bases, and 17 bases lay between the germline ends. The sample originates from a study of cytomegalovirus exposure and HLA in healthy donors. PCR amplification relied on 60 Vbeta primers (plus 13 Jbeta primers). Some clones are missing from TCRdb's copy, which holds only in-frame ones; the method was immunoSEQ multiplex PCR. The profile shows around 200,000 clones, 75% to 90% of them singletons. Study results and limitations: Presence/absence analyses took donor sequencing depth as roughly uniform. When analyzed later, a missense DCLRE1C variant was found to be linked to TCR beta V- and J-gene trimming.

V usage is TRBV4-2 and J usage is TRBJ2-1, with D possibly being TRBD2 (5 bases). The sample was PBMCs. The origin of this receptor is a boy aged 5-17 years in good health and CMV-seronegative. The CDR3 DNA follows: TGTGCCAGCAGCCAAACCCCACTAGGTTATTCCAATGAGCAGTTCTTC. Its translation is CASSQTPLGYSNEQFF.